Listed below are T cell receptor beta chains from one sample, sequenced in a study of blood T cell repertoires in COVID-19. Here immunoSEQ multiplex PCR was the method, and the copy in TCRdb shows in-frame clones only, minus some. The sample lists roughly 170,000 clones; 75% to 85% were seen once. Sequenced input: peripheral blood. Receptors originate from a woman aged 60-70 years with COVID-19, enrolled during active disease. The CDR3 runs from the conserved cysteine through the conserved F or W. The order of the fields is J gene, CDR3 length, D gene, clone size, V gene, CDR3 DNA, CDR3 protein. D genes are given only for firm matches. Clone size, where shown, is once, few, many, or a class for clones that have expanded.

TRBJ2-1 16 TRBD1 - TRBV24-1 TGTGCCACCAGTGATACACGGGACAGGGGATACAATGAGCAGTTCTTC CATSDTRDRGYNEQFF
TRBJ2-2 13 TRBD1 - TRBV7-6 TGTGCCAGCAGCCCGGACAGGGCCGGGGAGCTGTTTTTT CASSPDRAGELFF
TRBJ1-1 14 - - TRBV10-3 TGTGCCATCCAGCCGGACTGGACGAACACTGAAGCTTTCTTT CAIQPDWTNTEAFF
TRBJ1-4 15 - once TRBV3-1/TRBV3-2 TGTGCCAGCAGCCATCGGCAGGGGTATAATGAAAAACTGTTTTTT CASSHRQGYNEKLFF
TRBJ1-2 16 - - TRBV24-1 TGTGCCACCAGTGACCCACAGGAAAAACTTAACTATGGCTACACCTTC CATSDPQEKLNYGYTF
TRBJ2-3 15 - once TRBV4-2 TGTGCCAGCAGCCTGGGCGCCTTTAGCGCAGATACGCAGTATTTT CASSLGAFSADTQYF
TRBJ1-4 14 - - TRBV5-1 TGCGCCAGCAGCCTCGGTACTCATAATGAAAAACTGTTTTTT CASSLGTHNEKLFF
TRBJ2-3 16 - - TRBV21-1 TGTGCCAGCAGCAGGGGCCGAGCCAAGTTCACAGATACGCAGTATTTT CASSRGRAKFTDTQYF
TRBJ2-3 16 TRBD2 - TRBV5-1 TGCGCCAGCGGGCTCCTACTAGCGGGGGGCACAGATACGCAGTATTTT CASGLLLAGGTDTQYF
TRBJ1-3 12 - - TRBV2 TGTGCCAGCAGTGACGGGGGAAACACCATATATTTT CASSDGGNTIYF
TRBJ1-5 12 TRBD1 - TRBV7-8 TGTGCCAGCATGACAGGGAATCAGCCCCAGCATTTT CASMTGNQPQHF
TRBJ2-1 15 - - TRBV19 TGTGCCAGTAGTGAGGACCGGGACAACTACAATGAGCAGTTCTTC CASSEDRDNYNEQFF
TRBJ1-1 13 - - TRBV27 TGTGCCAGCAGTTTTTCTGTGAACACTGAAGCTTTCTTT CASSFSVNTEAFF
TRBJ1-2 15 TRBD1 - TRBV5-1 TGCGCCAGCAGCCCGGGACAGACTTCTAACTATGGCTACACCTTC CASSPGQTSNYGYTF
TRBJ2-2 16 TRBD2 - TRBV28 TGTGCCAGCAGTTTAATGGCGGGAGTCGGCACCGGGGAGCTGTTTTTT CASSLMAGVGTGELFF
TRBJ2-7 16 - - TRBV4-1 TGCGCCAGCAGCCCACGTCTAGCAGCAACTACCTACGAGCAGTACTTC CASSPRLAATTYEQYF
TRBJ2-3 16 - - TRBV27 TGTGCCAGCAGTTTACGCACTGGTCATCGCACAGATACGCAGTATTTT CASSLRTGHRTDTQYF
TRBJ2-7 14 - - TRBV5-4 TGTGCCAGCAGGAATCAGGCTGGGCGCCACGAGCAGTACTTC CASRNQAGRHEQYF
TRBJ1-1 15 TRBD1 - TRBV28 TGTGCCAGCCGCCGGCAGGGGGTAGGCTTCACTGAAGCTTTCTTT CASRRQGVGFTEAFF
TRBJ1-4 15 TRBD1 once TRBV6-5 TGTGCCAGCAGTCCGACAGGGGTCGATAATGAAAAACTGTTTTTT CASSPTGVDNEKLFF
TRBJ1-1 13 - - TRBV19 TGTGCCAGTAGTGTAACAGAGAACACTGAAGCTTTCTTT CASSVTENTEAFF
TRBJ1-1 16 - - TRBV21-1 TGTGCCAGCAGCAAAAGGAGGACTTTCATGAACACTGAAGCTTTCTTT CASSKRRTFMNTEAFF
TRBJ1-1 13 TRBD1 many TRBV19 TGTGCCAGTAGCGACAGGGGGAATACTGAAGCTTTCTTT CASSDRGNTEAFF